A selection of T cell receptor beta chains follows, all from one sample in a study of blood T cell repertoires in COVID-19. The table came from immunoSEQ multiplex PCR; TCRdb's copy has only in-frame clones and leaves some out. The sample comprises about 240,000 clones, approximately 85% of which are singletons, and 4.7% rests with the top ten. The sample taken for sequencing was peripheral blood. These receptors were obtained from a woman aged 65 to 85 with acute or convalescent COVID-19. Each CDR3 is given with its conserved first and last residue. A D gene is named only where the DNA matches it firmly. Size is stated for part of the rows, as once, few or many counts, or as a class when the clone is expanded.

J: TRBJ2-5; V: TRBV11-2; size: NA; D: TRBD2; DNA: TGTGCCAGCAGCTTAGCACTAGCGGGGGGATATCAAGAGACCCAGTACTTC; CDR3: CASSLALAGGYQETQYF
J: TRBJ1-6; V: TRBV3-1/TRBV3-2; size: once; D: NA; DNA: TGTGCCAGCAGCCAGAGGAGTAGCGAGTCACCCCTCCACTTT; CDR3: CASSQRSSESPLHF
J: TRBJ2-3; V: TRBV11-3; size: NA; D: NA; DNA: TGTGCCAGCAGCTTACGTGGGTCAGGGCTAACAGATACGCAGTATTTT; CDR3: CASSLRGSGLTDTQYF
J: TRBJ2-2; V: TRBV18; size: NA; D: NA; DNA: TGTGCCAGCTCACCACTCGACAGGATGAACACCGGGGAGCTGTTTTTT; CDR3: CASSPLDRMNTGELFF
J: TRBJ1-3; V: TRBV4-2; size: NA; D: TRBD1; DNA: TGTGCCAGCAGCGACCGGGACAGCAGCTCTGGAAACACCATATATTTT; CDR3: CASSDRDSSSGNTIYF
J: TRBJ2-1; V: TRBV18; size: NA; D: TRBD1; DNA: TGTGCCAGCTCACCAGGCCGACAGGGTTACAATGAGCAGTTCTTC; CDR3: CASSPGRQGYNEQFF
J: TRBJ2-3; V: TRBV19; size: NA; D: NA; DNA: TGTGCCAGTTCGGAAGACAGCCGCACAGATACGCAGTATTTT; CDR3: CASSEDSRTDTQYF
J: TRBJ1-1; V: TRBV3-1/TRBV3-2; size: NA; D: TRBD1; DNA: TGTGCCAGCAGCCCTTGGACAGGGGGGAACACTGAAGCTTTCTTT; CDR3: CASSPWTGGNTEAFF
J: TRBJ1-5; V: TRBV3-1/TRBV3-2; size: NA; D: TRBD1; DNA: TGTGCCAGCAGCCATCGGGACAGGGATAGCAATCAGCCCCAGCATTTT; CDR3: CASSHRDRDSNQPQHF
J: TRBJ1-1; V: TRBV5-1; size: NA; D: NA; DNA: TGCGCCAGCAGCAAACAACAGGGAGAGGGCACTGAAGCTTTCTTT; CDR3: CASSKQQGEGTEAFF